Listed below are T cell receptor beta chains from one sample, sequenced in a study of blood T cell repertoires in COVID-19. Profiling relied on immunoSEQ multiplex PCR, and the TCRdb table lists in-frame clones only, not all of them. Here the sample spans around 190,000 clones, about 82% being singletons. The sample taken for sequencing was peripheral blood. These receptors all come from a man between 65 and 85 years old with active or convalescent COVID-19. Each CDR3 is given with its conserved first and last residue. The D gene is left open where the match is weak. Clone size, where shown, is once, few, many, or a class for clones that have expanded.

TRBV10-3	TRBJ1-1	NA	NA	TGTGCCATCAGTGAGGGAAGGGGGGGGAAAGCTTTCTTT	CAISEGRGGKAFF
TRBV3-1/TRBV3-2	TRBJ2-3	NA	NA	TGTGCCAGCAGCCAAGGGGGGGTGGGCCGCTCAGATACGCAGTATTTT	CASSQGGVGRSDTQYF
TRBV5-8	TRBJ2-3	TRBD1	once	TGTGCCAGCAGCTTTATCCAGGGACAGGGGCGGGATACGCAGTATTTT	CASSFIQGQGRDTQYF
TRBV5-1	TRBJ2-5	TRBD1	NA	TGCGCCAGCAGCCCCGGGACAGGGGGCTTAAAAGAGACCCAGTACTTC	CASSPGTGGLKETQYF
TRBV14	TRBJ1-1	NA	NA	TGTGCCAGCAGCCAAGTTGGCGGGGCGAACACTGAAGCTTTCTTT	CASSQVGGANTEAFF
TRBV4-2	TRBJ2-3	TRBD2	NA	TGTGCCAGCAGCCTCGGGGAGGCTAGCGGCGATACGCAGTATTTT	CASSLGEASGDTQYF
TRBV4-2	TRBJ2-6	NA	NA	TGTGCCAGCAGCCAAGGGGGCCCCCTAGGGGGGGCCAACGTCCTGACTTTC	CASSQGGPLGGANVLTF
TRBV9	TRBJ1-3	NA	NA	TGTGCCAGCAGCCCACTCTCCGACAGCGCTACTAAAGGAAACACCATATATTTT	CASSPLSDSATKGNTIYF
TRBV6-5	TRBJ1-4	TRBD1	NA	TGTGCCAGCAGGTGGGACAGGTGGTATTTT	CASRWDRWYF
TRBV2	TRBJ1-2	NA	NA	TGTGCCAGCAGGCGTACGACAGGAGAAAACTATGGCTACACCTTC	CASRRTTGENYGYTF
TRBV3-1/TRBV3-2	TRBJ1-6	TRBD1	NA	TGTGCCAGCAGCCAAGGGGCAGGGGGTTTTTCACCCCTCCACTTT	CASSQGAGGFSPLHF
TRBV6-4	TRBJ2-3	NA	NA	TGTGCCAGTCCGACAGCCAATACGCAGTATTTT	CASPTANTQYF
TRBV10-3	TRBJ1-2	NA	NA	TGTGCCATCAGTGAGTCCCGTAATGGCTACACCTTC	CAISESRNGYTF
TRBV19	TRBJ1-3	TRBD1	NA	TGTGCCAGTAGTCCGGGACAGGAGGGAAACACCATATATTTT	CASSPGQEGNTIYF
TRBV6-1	TRBJ2-1	TRBD2	NA	TGTGCCAGCAGTGAAAACGTCCCAGCGGGAGGAAACAATGAGCAGTTCTTC	CASSENVPAGGNNEQFF
TRBV5-1	TRBJ1-1	TRBD1	NA	TGCGCCAGCAGCTTTAATACAGGGGGCACTGAAGCTTTCTTT	CASSFNTGGTEAFF
TRBV9	TRBJ1-6	NA	NA	TGTGCCAGCAGCGTACTCCCAGGGGCCCTAGATTCACCCCTCCACTTT	CASSVLPGALDSPLHF
TRBV11-1	TRBJ1-2	NA	NA	TGTGCCAGCAGCTATTCGGGGGGCGGCGGCTACACCTTC	CASSYSGGGGYTF
TRBV27	TRBJ2-3	TRBD2	NA	TGTGCCAGCAGTTTTGTCCTAGCGGGGAGGTTAGATACGCAGTATTTT	CASSFVLAGRLDTQYF
TRBV7-9	TRBJ2-7	NA	NA	TGTGCCAGCAGCTTACGTAGTACGGACGAGCAGTACTTC	CASSLRSTDEQYF
TRBV30	TRBJ1-2	TRBD1	NA	TGTGCCTGTCAGACAGGGGGAGGGTATGGCTACACCTTC	CACQTGGGYGYTF
TRBV24-1	TRBJ1-3	TRBD1	few	TGTGCCACCAGTGATTGGGCAGGGGGCTCTGGAAACACCATATATTTT	CATSDWAGGSGNTIYF
TRBV6-5	TRBJ2-7	TRBD1	NA	TGTGCCAGCAGAACCACTATGGGACAGGCGTACGAGCAGTACTTC	CASRTTMGQAYEQYF
TRBV15	TRBJ2-5	TRBD1	NA	TGTGCCACCAGCAGGGCGGGACAGGCGTACCAAGAGACCCAGTACTTC	CATSRAGQAYQETQYF
TRBV4-2	TRBJ2-1	TRBD2	few	TGTGCCAGCAGCCAAGAAGGCAGTAGCGGGGGGCCCTCCTACAATGAGCAGTTCTTC	CASSQEGSSGGPSYNEQFF
TRBV6-6	TRBJ2-5	TRBD2	NA	TGTGCCAGCAGTCAGCCCGGGGGTAGCGGGAGCGAAGAGACCCAGTACTTC	CASSQPGGSGSEETQYF
TRBV20-1	TRBJ2-1	NA	once	TGCAGTGCTAGAGATCGCCGGGAGTTCTTC	CSARDRREFF
TRBV19	TRBJ2-1	TRBD2	few	TGTGCCGCAACCCGGACTAGCGATAGCAATGAGCAGTTCTTC	CAATRTSDSNEQFF
TRBV5-1	TRBJ2-3	NA	once	TGCGCCAGCAGCTTGAATTCGCCAGACACAGATACGCAGTATTTT	CASSLNSPDTDTQYF
TRBV2	TRBJ1-5	TRBD1	NA	TGTGCCAGTAACAGGGGCGATCAGCCCCAGCATTTT	CASNRGDQPQHF
TRBV11-3	TRBJ1-1	NA	NA	TGTGCCAGCAGTTCTACACGGGACACTGAAGCTTTCTTT	CASSSTRDTEAFF
TRBV29-1	TRBJ1-3	NA	once	TGCAGCGTACGGGGAAACTCTGGAAACACCATATATTTT	CSVRGNSGNTIYF
TRBV18	TRBJ1-2	NA	NA	TGTGCCAGCTCCCGCTCCCAGGGATACGACTATGGCTACACCTTC	CASSRSQGYDYGYTF
TRBV4-2	TRBJ1-1	NA	NA	TGTGCCAGCAGCCAAGAACCGACTGAGAACACTGAAGCTTTCTTT	CASSQEPTENTEAFF
TRBV5-5	TRBJ2-2	TRBD2	once	TGTGCCAGCAGCTGCATTCCAAGCGGGGGGGCGTCCGGGGAGCTGTTTTTT	CASSCIPSGGASGELFF
TRBV2	TRBJ2-5	NA	NA	TGTGCCAGCAGTGACTTGCCCCAATGGAGTGAGACCCAGTACTTC	CASSDLPQWSETQYF
TRBV5-1	TRBJ1-1	NA	NA	TGCGCCAGCAGCTTGGAACACAGGGCGGAAACTGAAGCTTTCTTT	CASSLEHRAETEAFF
TRBV5-6	TRBJ1-2	NA	NA	TGTGCCAGCAGCTCCCCGGGGGGACCCTTCGCTAACTATGGCTACACCTTC	CASSSPGGPFANYGYTF
TRBV5-1	TRBJ2-3	TRBD1	NA	TGCGCCAGCAGCCAGACAGGGCCCCTCACAGATACGCAGTATTTT	CASSQTGPLTDTQYF
TRBV5-1	TRBJ1-1	NA	NA	TGCGCCAGCAGCTTTGAGAGCGCTCACACTGAAGCTTTCTTT	CASSFESAHTEAFF
TRBV9	TRBJ2-7	TRBD2	NA	TGTGCCAGCAGCGTAGGCGTTAGCGGGAGGTGGAGGTACGAGCAGTACTTC	CASSVGVSGRWRYEQYF
TRBV6-5	TRBJ1-1	TRBD1	NA	TGTGCCAGCAGTACCCACAGGGGGCGACCTCCTCGAGCTTTCTTT	CASSTHRGRPPRAFF
TRBV7-3	TRBJ1-6	TRBD1	NA	TGTGCCAGCAGCTTTACCGGGACAGGGGGCGGATCACCCCTCCACTTT	CASSFTGTGGGSPLHF
TRBV2	TRBJ2-2	NA	NA	TGTGCCAGCAGGTTCTCGAACACCGGGGAGCTGTTTTTT	CASRFSNTGELFF
TRBV10-3	TRBJ1-1	TRBD1	NA	TGTGCCATCAGTGACAGTGGTAGGGCAGGGGGTCACACTGAAGCTTTCTTT	CAISDSGRAGGHTEAFF